These 15 T cell receptor beta chains share one sample of origin, sequenced in a study of T cells after yellow fever vaccination. TCRdb re-called the 5' RACE reads with MiXCR, one entry per CDR3 protein. This sample carries about 94,000 distinct CDR3 sequences, more than 7.5% of them seen once, and the ten largest clones take around 17%. The starting material was CD8+ T cells not binding an NS4B(214-222) dextramer, sorted from PBMCs, obtained more than 14 days after the first yellow fever vaccination. The receptors originated from a man in his late teens or twenties who received the YFV17D yellow fever vaccine.

There are a few counts of this clonotype. The V and J genes are TRBV7-6 and TRBJ2-3; the D gene is possibly TRBD2 (6 bases). V was trimmed by 0 bases and J by 2 bases, leaving 9 bases between them. CDR1 and CDR2 (germline): SGHVS, FNYEAQ. The CDR3 has 15 residues. The CDR3: CASSLAWGDTDTQYF. CDR3 sequence (DNA): TGTGCCAGCAGCTTAGCGTGGGGGGACACAGATACGCAGTATTTT. The full variable domain, its missing parts supplied by reference TRBV7-6 and TRBJ2-3, is GAGVSQSPRYKVTKRGQDVALRCDPISGHVSLYWYRQALGQGPEFLTYFNYEAQQDKSGLPNDRFSAERPEGSISTLTIQRTEQRDSAMYRCASSLAWGDTDTQYFGPGTRLTVL.

The chain employs TRBV9 and TRBJ1-2; D might be TRBD1 (5 bases). Germline CDR1 reads SGDLS; CDR2 reads YYNGEE. Trimming left V 3 bases short and J 8 bases short, with 17 bases between. This CDR3 comprises 14 residues. CDR3: CASSAGGAPRGYTF. As DNA, the CDR3 is TGTGCCAGCAGCGCCGGCGGGGCTCCACGAGGCTACACCTTC.

This rearrangement joins TRBV9 to TRBJ2-1; 10 nucleotides agree with TRBD1. Losses at the gene ends were 0 bases for V and 14 bases for J; bases not matched to a gene: 5. The CDR3 is made up of 13 amino acids. Germline V gene sequence: CDR1 SGDLS, CDR2 YYNGEE. CDR3 nucleotide sequence: TGTGCCAGCAGCGTAGAGGGCGGACAGGGGGAGTTCTTC. It translates to CASSVEGGQGEFF. The variable domain in full, with the rest retrieved from reference TRBV9 and TRBJ2-1, is DSGVTQTPKHLITATGQRVTLRCSPRSGDLSVYWYQQSLDQGLQFLIQYYNGEERAKGNILERFSAQQFPDLHSELNLSSLELGDSALYFCASSVEGGQGEFFGPGTRLTVL.

V usage is TRBV29-1 and J usage is TRBJ1-3; the match to TRBD1 covers 7 bases. Germline values: CDR1 SQVTM, CDR2 ANQGSEA. V shed 6 bases, J shed 2 bases, and the junction held 7 bases outside the gene matches. The CDR3 loop spans 14 amino acids. CDR3: CSVAQGDTGNTIYF. In nucleotides, the CDR3 is TGCAGCGTGGCCCAGGGGGACACTGGAAACACCATATATTTT.

The chain joins TRBV6-2 or TRBV6-3 to TRBJ2-3; no clear D. Trimming took 4 bases from V and 4 from J, leaving 9 bases between them. Germline CDR1 reads MNHEY; CDR2 reads SVGEGT. The length of the CDR3 is 13 residues. This CDR3 reads CASSFRPADTQYF. CDR3 DNA sequence: TGTGCCAGCAGTTTCCGTCCTGCAGATACGCAGTATTTT.

The V call is TRBV4-1, the J call TRBJ2-7, with D perhaps matching TRBD1 (6 bases). The germline CDR1 and CDR2 sequences are MGHRA and YSYEKL. V lost 1 base, J lost 2 bases, and 12 bases lay in between. This CDR3 comprises 15 residues. Written as DNA, the CDR3 is TGCGCCAGCAGCCAAGCGGTAGGGGGAGCCTACGAGCAGTACGTC. This encodes CASSQAVGGAYEQYV.

This clonotype has more than one count but fewer than ten. This rearrangement joins TRBV5-1 to TRBJ2-7; TRBD1 agrees at 8 bases. This CDR3 has 14 amino acids. Per germline, CDR1 SGHRS and CDR2 YFSETQ. V lost 3 bases, J lost 3 bases, and 5 bases stayed unmatched. In nucleotides, the CDR3 is TGCGCCAGCAGCTCCGGGACAGGCCTCTACGAGCAGTACTTC. This translates into CASSSGTGLYEQYF.

This clonotype was seen a handful of times. This chain joins TRBV12-3 or TRBV12-4 and TRBJ1-2, with 11 bases matching TRBD1. The CDR3 has 14 residues. Trimming removed 5 bases from V and 7 bases from J; junction bases left unmatched: 6. This CDR3 is CASSPRTGGIGYTF. The DNA of the CDR3 is TGTGCCAGCAGTCCCCGGACAGGGGGCATTGGCTACACCTTC.

V is TRBV6-5 and J is TRBJ1-2; 9 nucleotides line up with TRBD1. The V segment lost 0 bases and the J segment 10 bases; nucleotides outside the gene matches: 9. The CDR3 is made up of 15 amino acids. Germline V gene data show CDR1 as MNHEY and CDR2 as SVGAGI. CDR3 residues: CASSYSNRDRDYYTF. The CDR3 DNA sequence: TGTGCCAGCAGTTACTCCAACCGGGACAGGGACTACTACACCTTC.

This clonotype has only a few counts. The chain recombines TRBV6-2 or TRBV6-3 with TRBJ2-3; 7 nucleotides align to TRBD2. The germline V gene has CDR1 MNHEY and CDR2 SVGEGT. The V gene end was trimmed by 5 bases and the J gene end by 5 bases; junction bases not matched to a gene: 16. This CDR3 is built from 17 residues. CDR3 loop: CASSHPGTNLGLDTQYF. CDR3 DNA sequence: TGTGCCAGCAGTCACCCCGGGACTAATCTTGGGTTAGATACGCAGTATTTT.

This clonotype appeared a few times. V gene TRBV7-9 combines with J gene TRBJ2-5; D gene unclear. The V end lost 2 bases, the J end lost 1 base, and 5 bases lay between the germline ends. CDR3 length equals 13 residues. Looked up from germline, CDR1 is SEHNR and CDR2 is FQNEAQ (reference sequence). The CDR3 sequence: CASSLQSQETQYF. DNA for the CDR3: TGTGCCAGCAGCTTACAGAGCCAAGAGACCCAGTACTTC. Looking up the rest from reference TRBV7-9 and TRBJ2-5 gives the full variable domain: DTGVSQNPRHKITKRGQNVTFRCDPISEHNRLYWYRQTLGQGPEFLTYFQNEAQLEKSRLLSDRFSAERPKGSFSTLEIQRTEQGDSAMYLCASSLQSQETQYFGPGTRLLVL.

In its sample, this clonotype was seen a few times. V is TRBV7-3 and J is TRBJ1-5; D is unresolved. The V end lost 5 bases, the J end lost 5 bases, and 13 bases lay between the germline ends. This CDR3 is built from 14 residues. CDR1 is SGHTA, CDR2 FQGTGA, per germline. Written as DNA, the CDR3 is TGTGCCAGCAGCCTACTCTCTAACGATCAGCCCCAGCATTTT. Translation gives CASSLLSNDQPQHF.

The gene calls are TRBV20-1 and TRBJ2-3; possibly TRBD2 for D (6 bases). The germline V and J ends were trimmed by 5 bases and 2 bases, with 26 bases remaining between them. The CDR3 runs to 18 residues. Germline lookup yields CDR1 DFQATT and CDR2 SNEGSKA (reference sequence). The CDR3 here is CSAWGTGRRGYPTDTQYF. CDR3 nucleotide sequence: TGCAGTGCTTGGGGAACGGGACGGCGGGGATATCCCACAGATACGCAGTATTTT.

The genes are TRBV15 and TRBJ2-2; perhaps TRBD2 as D (6 bases). This CDR3 spans 17 amino acids. Germline V gives CDR1 LNHNV, CDR2 YYDKDF (reference sequence). V lost 0 bases and J 4 bases, leaving 15 bases between the germline ends. The DNA of the CDR3 is TGTGCCACCAGCAGAGATTCCGGGCAGGGAGGCACCGGGGAGCTGTTTTTT. Protein: CATSRDSGQGGTGELFF.

The rearrangement links TRBV4-3 to TRBJ2-3; 10 bases fit TRBD2. The CDR3 is 19 residues long. The germline gives CDR1 LGHNA, CDR2 YSLEER. V lost 0 bases to trimming and J lost 4 bases; unmatched junction nucleotides: 13. As DNA, the CDR3 is TGCGCCAGCAGCCAAGATTGGAGCGGGGGGGCCGGTTTCTCAGATACGCAGTATTTT. Residues: CASSQDWSGGAGFSDTQYF.